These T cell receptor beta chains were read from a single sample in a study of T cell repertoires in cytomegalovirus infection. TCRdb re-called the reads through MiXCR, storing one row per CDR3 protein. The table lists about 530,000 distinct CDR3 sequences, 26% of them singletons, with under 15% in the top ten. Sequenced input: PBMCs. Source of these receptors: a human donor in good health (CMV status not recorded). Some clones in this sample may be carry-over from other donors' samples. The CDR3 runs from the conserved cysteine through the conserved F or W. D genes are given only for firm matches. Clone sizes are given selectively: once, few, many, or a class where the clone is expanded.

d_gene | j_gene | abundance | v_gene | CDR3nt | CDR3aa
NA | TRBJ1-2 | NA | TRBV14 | TGTGCCAGCAGCCAAGTCGGGGGTTTGAGCTATGGCTACACCTTC | CASSQVGGLSYGYTF
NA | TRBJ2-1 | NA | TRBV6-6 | TGTGCCAGCAGTGATGTAGGGTCCTACAATGAGCAGTTCTTC | CASSDVGSYNEQFF
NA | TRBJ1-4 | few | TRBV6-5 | TGTGCCAGCAGTTACTCGGGGACACCGGATGAAAAACTGTTTTTT | CASSYSGTPDEKLFF
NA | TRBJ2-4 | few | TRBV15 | TGTGCCAGGGGGACGCCACCCGTAGCCAAAAACATTCAGTACTTC | CARGTPPVAKNIQYF
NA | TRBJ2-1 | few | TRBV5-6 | TGTGCCAGCAGCTTGGCAGGTTTCCGGGTTTTGTCGGGGCAGTTCTTC | CASSLAGFRVLSGQFF
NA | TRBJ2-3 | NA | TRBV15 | TGTGCCACCAGCAGAGATCACGGGGGCCGGTATTTT | CATSRDHGGRYF
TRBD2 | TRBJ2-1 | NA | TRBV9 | TGTGCCAGCAGCGTCGAGAGCGGGAGAGGTGAGCAGTTCTTC | CASSVESGRGEQFF
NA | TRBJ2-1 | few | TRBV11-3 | TGTGCCAGCAGCGCGGGGTTCTACAATGAGCAGTTCTTC | CASSAGFYNEQFF
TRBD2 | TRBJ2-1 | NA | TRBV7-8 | TGTGCCAGCAGCCCGCTAGCGGGAGTGGTATCTGGTGAGCAGTTCTTC | CASSPLAGVVSGEQFF
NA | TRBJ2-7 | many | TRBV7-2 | TGTGCCAGCAGCTTAGGGATGGACTACGAGCAGTACTTC | CASSLGMDYEQYF
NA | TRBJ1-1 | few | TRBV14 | TGTGCCAGCAGCCGGGACTCCGCCACGGTGACTGAAGCTTTCTTT | CASSRDSATVTEAFF
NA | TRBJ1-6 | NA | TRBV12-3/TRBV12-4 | TGTGCCAGCACCGAGGCGAGCTCCTATAATTCACCCCTCCACTTT | CASTEASSYNSPLHF
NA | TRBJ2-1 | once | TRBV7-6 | TGTGCCAGCAGCGTAATCATGGGCGGGGTAATGGACAATGAGCAGTTCTTC | CASSVIMGGVMDNEQFF
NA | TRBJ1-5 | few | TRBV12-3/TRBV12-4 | TGTGCCAGCACCCTACAGGAGTCCGGGCCCCAGCATTTT | CASTLQESGPQHF
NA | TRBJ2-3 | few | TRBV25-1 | TGTGCCAGCAGTCCGGAAGCTGGCACAGATACGCAGTATTTT | CASSPEAGTDTQYF
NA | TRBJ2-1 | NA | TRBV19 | TGTGCCAGTAGTATCACTGCCTCCTACAATGAGCAGTTCTTC | CASSITASYNEQFF
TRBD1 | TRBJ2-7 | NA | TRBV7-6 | TGTGCCAGCAGGCCCGGGACAGGGGACCAGTACTTC | CASRPGTGDQYF
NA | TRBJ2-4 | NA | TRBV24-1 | TGTGCCACCAGTGATTTGCAATTACCGAACATTCAGTACTTC | CATSDLQLPNIQYF
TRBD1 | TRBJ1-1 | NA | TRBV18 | TGTGCCAGCTCAGGTTTGACAGGGGATGAAGCTTTCTTT | CASSGLTGDEAFF
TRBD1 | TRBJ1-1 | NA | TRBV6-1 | TGTGCCAGCAGTTTGATTGGCCCGACAGGGGCCACTGAAGCTTTCTTT | CASSLIGPTGATEAFF
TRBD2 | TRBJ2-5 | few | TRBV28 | TGTGCCAGCAGAGCGGGAGGAGAAGAGACCCAGTACTTC | CASRAGGEETQYF
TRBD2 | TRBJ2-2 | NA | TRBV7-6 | TGTGCCAGCAGGTCCGGACTAGCGGGAGTGAGCGGGGAGCTGTTTTTT | CASRSGLAGVSGELFF
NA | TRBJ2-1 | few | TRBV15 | TGTGCCACCAGCAGAGTTCCCCGCGGCCAGTCGATTGAGCAGTTCTTC | CATSRVPRGQSIEQFF
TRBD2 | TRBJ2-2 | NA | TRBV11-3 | TGTGCCAGCAGCTTATTCGGACTAGCGGGAGATACCGGGGAGCTGTTTTTT | CASSLFGLAGDTGELFF
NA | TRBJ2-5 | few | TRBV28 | TGTGCCAGCAGTCCCTCTGGCCCTGTAGAGACCCAGTACTTC | CASSPSGPVETQYF
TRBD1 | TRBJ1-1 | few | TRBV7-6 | TGTGCCAGCAGCTCGGTAGCCTTGGGGGGACAGCCGAACACTGAAGCTTTCTTT | CASSSVALGGQPNTEAFF
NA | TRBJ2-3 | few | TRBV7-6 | TGTGCCAGCAGACTCCTAGGAGGGACAGCAGATACGCAGTATTTT | CASRLLGGTADTQYF
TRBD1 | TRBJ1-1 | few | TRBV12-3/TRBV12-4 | TGTGCCAGCAGCATTCCGGGACAGGGTGGCACTGAAGCTTTCTTT | CASSIPGQGGTEAFF
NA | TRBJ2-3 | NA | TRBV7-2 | TGTGCCAGCAGCTTAGCGGGGGCCACTCCCTCGAGACTCACGCAGTATTTT | CASSLAGATPSRLTQYF
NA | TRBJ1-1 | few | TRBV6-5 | TGTGCCAGCAGTTACTCGATTTTCAAGAGAGGGAACACTGAAGCTTTCTTT | CASSYSIFKRGNTEAFF
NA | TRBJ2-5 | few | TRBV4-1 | TGCGCCAGCAGCCAAGATCAGAACGGCGGGATCAGGGAGACCCAGTACTTC | CASSQDQNGGIRETQYF
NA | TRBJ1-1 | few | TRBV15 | TGTGCCACCAGCAGGAACAGGGAAGGGGCTGAAGCTTTCTTT | CATSRNREGAEAFF
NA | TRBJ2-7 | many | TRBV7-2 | TGTGCCAGCACCCCATCCTACGAGCAGTACTTC | CASTPSYEQYF
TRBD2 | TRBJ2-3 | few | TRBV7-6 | TGTGCCAGCAGCTACGGGTCTAGCGGGAGGTTCCAGCAAGATACGCAGTATTTT | CASSYGSSGRFQQDTQYF
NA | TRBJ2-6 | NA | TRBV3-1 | TGTGCCAGCAGCGAAGCCTCTGGGGCCAACGTCCTGACTTTC | CASSEASGANVLTF
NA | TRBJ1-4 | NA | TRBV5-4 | TGTGCCAGCAGCTCATCCGCTGGGACTAATGAAAAACTGTTTTTT | CASSSSAGTNEKLFF
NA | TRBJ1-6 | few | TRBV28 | TGTGCCAGCATCCCGGGAGGGGACTCACCCCTCCACTTT | CASIPGGDSPLHF
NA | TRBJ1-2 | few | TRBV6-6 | TGTGCCAGCAGTTACCCCCGCCAGGAAAACTATGGCTACACCTTC | CASSYPRQENYGYTF
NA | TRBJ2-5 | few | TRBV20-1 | TGCAGTGCTAGACTCATCCAAGAGACCCAGTACTTC | CSARLIQETQYF
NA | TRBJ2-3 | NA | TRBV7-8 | TGTGCCAGCAGCCCCCGTCTGGAGGGATCGGAAGCGCAGTATTTT | CASSPRLEGSEAQYF
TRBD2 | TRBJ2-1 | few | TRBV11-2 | TGTGCCAGCAGCACCCTAGCGGGATTTTACAATGAGCAGTTCTTC | CASSTLAGFYNEQFF
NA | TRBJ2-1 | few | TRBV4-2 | TGTGCCAGCAGCCAAGCAGGCGATGAGCAGTTCTTC | CASSQAGDEQFF
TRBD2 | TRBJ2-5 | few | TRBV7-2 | TGTGCCAGCAGCTCCCAGGGACTAGCGGGAGTAGAGACCCAGTACTTC | CASSSQGLAGVETQYF
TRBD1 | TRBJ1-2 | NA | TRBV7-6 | TGTGCCAGCAGCTCCTCCGGTACAGGGGGGGGCTACACCTTC | CASSSSGTGGGYTF
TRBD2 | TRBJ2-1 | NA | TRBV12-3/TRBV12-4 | TGTGCCAGCAGGGGGGCGGGACTAGCGGGAGCCCAGAGGCCGGGGGAGCAGTTCTTC | CASRGAGLAGAQRPGEQFF
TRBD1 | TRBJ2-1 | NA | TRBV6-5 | TGTGCCAGCAACGACCAACAGGGGTACAATGAGCAGTTCTTC | CASNDQQGYNEQFF
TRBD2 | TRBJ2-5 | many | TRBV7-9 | TGTGCCAGCAGCTGGGGGACTAGCGGGAAAGAGACCCAGTACTTC | CASSWGTSGKETQYF
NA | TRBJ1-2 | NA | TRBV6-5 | TGTGCCAGCAGTTACTCGTGGGGTCCGGCTGGCTACACCTTC | CASSYSWGPAGYTF
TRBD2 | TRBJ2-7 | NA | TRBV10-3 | TGTGGCATCAGAGCAGGCACGGGAGGATCCTACGAGCAGTACTTC | CGIRAGTGGSYEQYF
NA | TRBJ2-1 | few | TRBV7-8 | TGTGCCAGCAGCTTAGATCTCTGGAATGAGCAGTTCTTC | CASSLDLWNEQFF
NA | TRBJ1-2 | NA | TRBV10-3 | TGTGCCATCAGGGCGGACGGATCTCGGGACGGCTACACCTTC | CAIRADGSRDGYTF
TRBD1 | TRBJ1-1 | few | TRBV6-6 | TGTGCCAGCAGTTACCTTAACCGACAGGGCACTGAAGCTTTCTTT | CASSYLNRQGTEAFF